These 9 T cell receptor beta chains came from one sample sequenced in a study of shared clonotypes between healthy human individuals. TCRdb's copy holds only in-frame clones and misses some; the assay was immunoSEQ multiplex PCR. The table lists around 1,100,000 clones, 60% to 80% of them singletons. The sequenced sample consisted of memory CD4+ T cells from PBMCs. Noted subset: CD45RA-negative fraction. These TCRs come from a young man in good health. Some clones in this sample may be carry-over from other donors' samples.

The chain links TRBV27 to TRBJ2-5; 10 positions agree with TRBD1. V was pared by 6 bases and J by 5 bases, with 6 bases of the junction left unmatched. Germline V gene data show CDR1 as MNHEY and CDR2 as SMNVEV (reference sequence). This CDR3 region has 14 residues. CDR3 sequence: CASSPTGGRETQYF. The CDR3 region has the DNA TGTGCCAGCAGCCCGACAGGGGGCCGGGAGACCCAGTACTTC.

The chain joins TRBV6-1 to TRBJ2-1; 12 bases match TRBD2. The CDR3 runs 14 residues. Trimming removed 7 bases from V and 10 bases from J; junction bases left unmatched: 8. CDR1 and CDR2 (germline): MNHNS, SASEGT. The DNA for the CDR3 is TGTGCCAGCACAGGACTAGCGGGATCTAGAGAGCAGTTCTTC. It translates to CASTGLAGSREQFF.

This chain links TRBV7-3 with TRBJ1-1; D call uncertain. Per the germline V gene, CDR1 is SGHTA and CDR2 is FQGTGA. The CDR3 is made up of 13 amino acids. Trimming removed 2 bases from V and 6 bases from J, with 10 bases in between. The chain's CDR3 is CASSLWSGSEAFF. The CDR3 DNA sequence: TGTGCCAGCAGCTTATGGTCGGGCTCTGAAGCTTTCTTT.

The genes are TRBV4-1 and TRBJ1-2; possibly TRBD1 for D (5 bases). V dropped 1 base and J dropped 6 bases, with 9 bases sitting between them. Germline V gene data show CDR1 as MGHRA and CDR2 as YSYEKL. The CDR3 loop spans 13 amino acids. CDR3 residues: CASSQGGPNGYTF. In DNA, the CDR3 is TGCGCCAGCAGCCAAGGGGGACCGAATGGCTACACCTTC.

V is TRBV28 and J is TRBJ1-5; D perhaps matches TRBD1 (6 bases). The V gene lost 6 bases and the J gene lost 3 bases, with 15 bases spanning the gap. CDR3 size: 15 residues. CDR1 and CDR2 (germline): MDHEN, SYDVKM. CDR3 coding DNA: TGTGCCAGCAGCTCGATCGGGACACCCAATCAGCCCCAGCATTTT. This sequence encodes CASSSIGTPNQPQHF. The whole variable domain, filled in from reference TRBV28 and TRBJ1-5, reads DVKVTQSSRYLVKRTGEKVFLECVQDMDHENMFWYRQDPGLGLRLIYFSYDVKMKEKGDIPEGYSVSREKKERFSLILESASTNQTSMYLCASSSIGTPNQPQHFGDGTRLSIL.

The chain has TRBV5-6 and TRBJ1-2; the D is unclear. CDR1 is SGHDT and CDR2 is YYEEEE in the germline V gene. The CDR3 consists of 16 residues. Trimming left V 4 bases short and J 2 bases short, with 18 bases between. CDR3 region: CASSPLGMGANYGYTF. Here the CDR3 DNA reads TGTGCCAGCAGCCCCCTCGGGATGGGTGCCAACTATGGCTACACCTTC.

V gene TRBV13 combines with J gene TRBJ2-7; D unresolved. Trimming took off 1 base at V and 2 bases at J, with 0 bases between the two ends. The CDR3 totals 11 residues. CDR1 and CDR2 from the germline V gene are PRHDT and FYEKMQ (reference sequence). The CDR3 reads CASSLAYEQYF. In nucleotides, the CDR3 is TGTGCCAGCAGCTTAGCCTACGAGCAGTACTTC. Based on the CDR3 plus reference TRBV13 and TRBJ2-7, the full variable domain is AAGVIQSPRHLIKEKRETATLKCYPIPRHDTVYWYQQGPGQDPQFLISFYEKMQSDKGSIPDRFSAQQFSDYHSELNMSSLELGDSALYFCASSLAYEQYFGPGTRLTVT.

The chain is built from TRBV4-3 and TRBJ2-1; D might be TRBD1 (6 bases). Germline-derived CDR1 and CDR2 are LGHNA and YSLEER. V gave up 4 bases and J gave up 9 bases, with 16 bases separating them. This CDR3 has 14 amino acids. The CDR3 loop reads CASSPLLLGAEQFF. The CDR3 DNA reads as TGCGCCAGCAGCCCTCTCCTACTGGGGGCTGAGCAGTTCTTC.

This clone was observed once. CDR3: CAISEPGQGARNEQYF. The CDR3 DNA sequence: TGTGCCATCAGTGAGCCGGGACAGGGGGCGAGAAACGAGCAGTACTTC. This chain joins TRBV10-3 and TRBJ2-7, with TRBD1 matching 12 bases. The CDR3 has 16 residues. Germline V gene lookup returns CDR1 ENHRY and CDR2 SYGVKD. Trimming took 2 bases from V and 5 from J; bases not matched to a gene: 7.